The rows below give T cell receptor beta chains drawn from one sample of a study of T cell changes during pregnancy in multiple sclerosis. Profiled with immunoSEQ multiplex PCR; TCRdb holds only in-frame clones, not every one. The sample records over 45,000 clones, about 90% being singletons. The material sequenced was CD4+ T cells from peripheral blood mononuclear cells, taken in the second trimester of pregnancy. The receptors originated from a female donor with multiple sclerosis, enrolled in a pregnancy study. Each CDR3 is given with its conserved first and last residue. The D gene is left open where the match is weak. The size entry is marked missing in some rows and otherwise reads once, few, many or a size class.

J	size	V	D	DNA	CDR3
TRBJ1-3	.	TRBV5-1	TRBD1	TGCGCCAGCAGCCGGACAGGTGCGGCTGGAAACACCATATATTTT	CASSRTGAAGNTIYF
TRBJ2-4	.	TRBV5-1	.	TGCGCCAGCAGCTTGGCGGCAGGCCAGTTGGACATTCAGTACTTC	CASSLAAGQLDIQYF
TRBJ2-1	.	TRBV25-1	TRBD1	TGTGCCAGCAGTGAATGGGGCGGGACAGGGCACAATGAGCAGTTCTTC	CASSEWGGTGHNEQFF
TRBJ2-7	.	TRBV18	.	TGTGCCAGCTCACCAGGTGTTCAGGGCTCCTACGAGCAGTACTTC	CASSPGVQGSYEQYF
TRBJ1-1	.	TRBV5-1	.	TGCGCCAGCAGACCTACCGAAAACACTGAAGCTTTCTTT	CASRPTENTEAFF
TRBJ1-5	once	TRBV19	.	TGTGCCAGTAGGCCTACAGGGAATGTAGCCCAGCATTTT	CASRPTGNVAQHF
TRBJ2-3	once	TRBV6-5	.	TGTGCCACCGGAAGGCCAGGTCCGTCCACAGATACGCAGTATTTT	CATGRPGPSTDTQYF
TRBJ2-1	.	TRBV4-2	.	TGTGCCAGCAGCCAAGGGCGGCAGGGGAATGAGCAGTTCTTC	CASSQGRQGNEQFF
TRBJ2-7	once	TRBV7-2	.	TGTGCCAGCAGCTTTGCGGACAGCATCTCCTACGAGCAGTACTTC	CASSFADSISYEQYF
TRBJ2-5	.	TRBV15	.	TGTGCCACCAGCACGGGAGAGACCCAGTACTTC	CATSTGETQYF
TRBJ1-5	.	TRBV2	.	TGTGCCAGCAGGGAGGAGTATTCCAATCAGCCCCAGCATTTT	CASREEYSNQPQHF
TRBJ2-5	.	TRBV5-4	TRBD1	TGTGCCAGCAGCTGGCCCGACAGGGCCCCAGAGACCCAGTACTTC	CASSWPDRAPETQYF
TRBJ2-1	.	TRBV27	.	TGTGCCAGCAGTTTCCAGGGGCTAGGGGGCAATGAGCAGTTCTTC	CASSFQGLGGNEQFF
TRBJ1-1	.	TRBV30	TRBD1	TGTGCCTGGTTTTTGACAGGGGGTACTGAAGCTTTCTTT	CAWFLTGGTEAFF
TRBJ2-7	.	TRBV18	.	TGTGCCAGCTCACTACAGGGCTACGAGCAGTACTTC	CASSLQGYEQYF
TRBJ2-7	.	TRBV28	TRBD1	TGTGCCAGCAGTTGGGACAGGGGGTCCTACGAGCAGTACTTC	CASSWDRGSYEQYF
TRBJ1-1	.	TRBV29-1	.	TGCAGCGTTGAGGCAGGGGCGGGTGGTGGGCAAGCTTTCTTT	CSVEAGAGGGQAFF
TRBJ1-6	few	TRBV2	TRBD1	TGTGCCAGCAGTGGAAGACAGGGACGTAATTCACCCCTCCACTTT	CASSGRQGRNSPLHF
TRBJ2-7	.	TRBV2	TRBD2	TGTGCCAGCAGTGAATCCCCCGGGGGGGAGCAGTACTTC	CASSESPGGEQYF
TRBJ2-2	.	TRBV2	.	TGTGCCAGCACCTTTACTAGAAGTAACACCGGGGAGCTGTTTTTT	CASTFTRSNTGELFF
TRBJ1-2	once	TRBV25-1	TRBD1	TGTGCCAGCAGTGAATGGGAGGCAGGGGGCATCGGTGGCTACACCTTC	CASSEWEAGGIGGYTF
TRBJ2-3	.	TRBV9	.	TGTGCCAGCAGCCCTCGAGGCGGTCACACAGATACGCAGTATTTT	CASSPRGGHTDTQYF